These T cell receptor beta chains were read from a single sample in a study of memory CD4+ T cells and cytomegalovirus serostatus. TCRdb's copy holds only in-frame clones and misses some; the assay was immunoSEQ multiplex PCR. The sample lists about 56,000 clones, 82% occurring once. Sequenced input: memory CD4+ T cells from blood. The receptors come from an adult in good health and CMV-seronegative. CDR3s include the opening cysteine and the closing phenylalanine or tryptophan. D genes are given only for firm matches. Expanded clones are given a class, and other clones once, few, many or no size at all.

>TRBV7-8|NA|TRBJ1-6|NA|15
CASSLTLDSRETLHF
TGTGCCAGCAGCTTAACCCTGGACAGCCGGGAAACCCTCCACTTT
>TRBV7-2|NA|TRBJ2-3|NA|16
CASSLRPAGSTDTQYF
TGTGCCAGCAGCTTACGGCCCGCAGGGTCGACAGATACGCAGTATTTT
>TRBV19|NA|TRBJ2-1|few|14
CASSIGTGTMEQFF
TGTGCCAGTAGTATTGGGACCGGGACAATGGAGCAGTTCTTC
>TRBV27|NA|TRBJ1-1|NA|11
CATRRGTEAFF
TGTGCGACGAGGCGCGGCACTGAAGCTTTCTTT
>TRBV5-6|TRBD2|TRBJ2-7|NA|17
CASSSRTSGVLSYEQYF
TGTGCCAGCAGCTCACGGACTAGCGGGGTCCTATCGTACGAGCAGTACTTC
>TRBV15|NA|TRBJ1-1|NA|14
CATSRNQGWTEAFF
TGTGCCACCAGCAGGAACCAGGGGTGGACTGAAGCTTTCTTT
>TRBV9|TRBD1|TRBJ1-1|NA|16
CASSVGTGLMNTEAFF
TGTGCCAGCAGTGTCGGGACAGGGCTTATGAACACTGAAGCTTTCTTT
>TRBV19|TRBD1|TRBJ1-1|NA|14
CASSITGGGTEAFF
TGTGCCAGTAGTATAACAGGGGGCGGCACTGAAGCTTTCTTT
>TRBV9|TRBD2|TRBJ2-7|NA|15
CASSVAPSGLYEQYF
TGTGCCAGCAGCGTAGCTCCTAGCGGTCTCTACGAGCAGTACTTC
>TRBV9|NA|TRBJ2-7|NA|13
CASSVGDLSEQYF
TGTGCCAGCAGCGTTGGGGATTTAAGCGAGCAGTACTTC
>TRBV28|NA|TRBJ2-1|NA|16
CASSFSWTDPYNEQFF
TGTGCCAGCAGTTTCTCCTGGACAGACCCCTACAATGAGCAGTTCTTC
>TRBV19|NA|TRBJ2-2|NA|15
CASSIQLTNTGELFF
TGTGCCAGTAGTATCCAGCTCACGAACACCGGGGAGCTGTTTTTT
>TRBV19|NA|TRBJ1-1|NA|14
CASSIGGKNTEAFF
TGTGCCAGTAGTATCGGGGGGAAGAACACTGAAGCTTTCTTT
>TRBV11-3|TRBD2|TRBJ2-3|NA|14
CASSQTSGTDTQYF
TGTGCCAGCAGCCAGACTAGCGGCACAGATACGCAGTATTTT
>TRBV2|NA|TRBJ1-2|NA|14
CASSEEGGNYGYTF
TGTGCCAGCAGTGAAGAGGGGGGGAACTATGGCTACACCTTC
>TRBV4-1|NA|TRBJ2-3|NA|14
CASSPSPDSDTQYF
TGCGCCAGCAGCCCCTCCCCGGACAGTGATACGCAGTATTTT
>TRBV6-5|TRBD2|TRBJ2-1|NA|15
CASTRGTKGANEQFF
TGTGCCAGCACCCGTGGGACTAAAGGGGCGAATGAGCAGTTCTTC
>TRBV5-1|NA|TRBJ1-2|NA|15
CASSLEAGSSYGYTF
TGCGCCAGCAGCTTGGAGGCAGGGAGTAGCTATGGCTACACCTTC
>TRBV5-6|TRBD1|TRBJ2-1|NA|13
CASSQDRGNEQFF
TGTGCCAGCAGCCAGGACAGGGGCAATGAGCAGTTCTTC
>TRBV9|TRBD2|TRBJ2-5|NA|16
CASSVGVAGGQETQYF
TGTGCCAGCAGCGTAGGAGTAGCGGGGGGCCAAGAGACCCAGTACTTC
>TRBV6-6|NA|TRBJ1-1|NA|14
CASSYNRGVTEAFF
TGTGCCAGCAGTTACAACAGAGGGGTGACTGAAGCTTTCTTT
>TRBV29-1|NA|TRBJ1-6|NA|15
CSVEDRIGENSPLHF
TGCAGCGTTGAAGATCGGATAGGGGAAAATTCACCCCTCCACTTT
>TRBV2|TRBD2|TRBJ2-3|NA|13
CARKRGGQDTQYF
TGTGCCAGGAAGCGGGGGGGTCAAGATACGCAGTATTTT
>TRBV21-1|NA|TRBJ2-3|NA|16
CASSSGQGVTSDTQYF
TGTGCCAGCAGCAGTGGACAGGGGGTAACTTCGGATACGCAGTATTTT
>TRBV4-3|NA|TRBJ1-6|NA|16
CASSQAVAGDNSPLHF
TGCGCCAGCAGCCAGGCCGTAGCAGGGGATAATTCACCCCTCCACTTT
>TRBV28|NA|TRBJ1-2|NA|12
CASTPLVGYYTF
TGTGCCAGCACTCCCCTTGTGGGATACTACACCTTC
>TRBV19|NA|TRBJ1-3|NA|13
CASRHFSGNTIYF
TGTGCCAGCCGCCATTTCTCTGGAAACACCATATATTTT
>TRBV18|NA|TRBJ1-5|NA|19
CASSPGPQQTLGSNQPQHF
TGTGCCAGCTCACCGGGTCCACAGCAAACATTAGGGAGCAATCAGCCCCAGCATTTT
>TRBV11-2|NA|TRBJ2-6|NA|19
CASSSPRGGGISGANVLTF
TGTGCCAGCAGCTCACCGAGAGGCGGCGGTATTTCTGGGGCCAACGTCCTGACTTTC
>TRBV6-5|TRBD2|TRBJ2-5|NA|14
CASSYGLAGETQYF
TGTGCCAGCAGTTACGGACTAGCGGGAGAGACCCAGTACTTC
>TRBV5-1|TRBD1|TRBJ1-5|NA|16
CASSLDGDSLNQPQHF
TGCGCCAGCAGCTTGGACGGGGACAGTCTCAATCAGCCCCAGCATTTT
>TRBV11-1|NA|TRBJ1-2|NA|13
CASSLDRLDGYTF
TGTGCCAGCAGCTTAGACAGGCTTGACGGCTACACCTTC
>TRBV7-9|TRBD1|TRBJ2-1|NA|15
CASSLVWTGSTEQFF
TGTGCCAGCAGCTTAGTTTGGACAGGCTCCACTGAGCAGTTCTTC
>TRBV7-9|NA|TRBJ1-1|NA|13
CASRAEVNTEAFF
TGTGCCAGCAGGGCCGAAGTAAACACTGAAGCTTTCTTT
>TRBV6-6|TRBD1|TRBJ1-6|NA|14
CASSLGQVNSPLHF
TGTGCCAGCAGTTTGGGACAGGTGAATTCACCCCTCCACTTT
>TRBV7-9|TRBD1|TRBJ1-1|NA|14
CASSNSGGNAEAFF
TGTGCCAGCAGCAACTCAGGGGGCAACGCTGAAGCTTTCTTT
>TRBV6-6|NA|TRBJ1-3|once|15
CASLTRGGNGNTIYF
TGTGCCAGCCTAACCCGGGGGGGGAATGGAAACACCATATATTTT
>TRBV7-2|NA|TRBJ1-3|few|13
CASSLVKGNTIYF
TGTGCCAGCAGCTTAGTAAAGGGAAACACCATATATTTT
>TRBV19|NA|TRBJ2-3|NA|13
CASFDQAGDTQYF
TGTGCCAGTTTCGACCAGGCGGGAGATACGCAGTATTTT
>TRBV7-7|TRBD2|TRBJ2-5|NA|15
CASSFQAGGRETQYF
TGTGCTAGCAGCTTCCAAGCGGGGGGTCGAGAGACCCAGTACTTC
>TRBV7-9|NA|TRBJ2-5|NA|13
CASSWGTQETQYF
TGTGCCAGCAGCTGGGGCACACAAGAGACCCAGTACTTC
>TRBV4-2|NA|TRBJ1-4|once|15
CASSGSFREREKLFF
TGTGCCAGCAGCGGCAGCTTTAGGGAGCGGGAAAAACTGTTTTTT
>TRBV7-3|NA|TRBJ2-2|NA|13
CASRRGTTGELFF
TGTGCCAGCCGTAGGGGAACCACCGGGGAGCTGTTTTTT
>TRBV6-1|NA|TRBJ2-7|NA|13
CASSSLDRYEQYF
TGTGCCAGCAGCTCACTTGACAGGTACGAGCAGTACTTC
>TRBV10-3|NA|TRBJ2-6|NA|12
CASNSGANVLTF
TGTGCCAGCAACTCTGGGGCCAACGTCCTGACTTTC
>TRBV18|NA|TRBJ2-3|NA|14
CASSPRLETDTQYF
TGTGCCAGCTCACCACGACTAGAAACAGATACGCAGTATTTT
>TRBV27|NA|TRBJ1-6|NA|14
CASSLLQGSSPLHF
TGTGCCAGCAGTTTACTTCAGGGTAGTTCACCCCTCCACTTT
>TRBV4-3|TRBD1|TRBJ2-2|NA|16
CASSLEGARNTGELFF
TGCGCCAGCAGCCTCGAGGGGGCCCGGAACACCGGGGAGCTGTTTTTT
>TRBV27|NA|TRBJ1-1|NA|17
CASTPRSQGFMNTEAFF
TGTGCCAGCACCCCCAGATCGCAGGGGTTTATGAACACTGAAGCTTTCTTT
>TRBV9|TRBD1|TRBJ2-3|NA|15
CASSVGQGRSDTQYF
TGTGCCAGCAGCGTGGGACAGGGGCGATCAGATACGCAGTATTTT
>TRBV9|NA|TRBJ1-2|NA|15
CASSVSRGSDYGYTF
TGTGCCAGCAGCGTTAGTCGAGGGAGCGACTATGGCTACACCTTC
>TRBV20-1|NA|TRBJ2-7|NA|11
CSARDAYEQYF
TGCAGTGCTAGAGACGCGTACGAGCAGTACTTC